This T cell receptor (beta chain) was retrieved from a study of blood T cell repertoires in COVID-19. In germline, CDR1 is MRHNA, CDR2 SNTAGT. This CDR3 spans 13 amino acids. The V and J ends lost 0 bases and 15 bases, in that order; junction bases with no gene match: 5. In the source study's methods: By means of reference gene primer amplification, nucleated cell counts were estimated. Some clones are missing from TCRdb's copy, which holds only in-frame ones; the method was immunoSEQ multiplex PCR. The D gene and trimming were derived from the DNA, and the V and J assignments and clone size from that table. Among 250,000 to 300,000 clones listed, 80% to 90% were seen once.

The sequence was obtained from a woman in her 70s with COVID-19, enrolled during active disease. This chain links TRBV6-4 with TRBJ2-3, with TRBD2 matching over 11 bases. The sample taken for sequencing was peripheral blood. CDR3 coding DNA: TGTGCCAGCAGTGACTCGACTAGCGGGACAAGATATTTT. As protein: CASSDSTSGTRYF.